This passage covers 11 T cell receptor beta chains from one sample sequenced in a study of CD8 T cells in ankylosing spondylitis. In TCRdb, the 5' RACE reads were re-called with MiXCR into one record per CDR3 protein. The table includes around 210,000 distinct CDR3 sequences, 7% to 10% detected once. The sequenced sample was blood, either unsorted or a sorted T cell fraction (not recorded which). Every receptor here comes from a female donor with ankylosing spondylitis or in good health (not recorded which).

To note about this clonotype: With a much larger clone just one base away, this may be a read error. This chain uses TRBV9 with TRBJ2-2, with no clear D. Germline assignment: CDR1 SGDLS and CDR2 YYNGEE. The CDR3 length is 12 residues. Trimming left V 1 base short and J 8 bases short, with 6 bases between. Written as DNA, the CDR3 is TGTGCCAGCAGCGTAAGGAAAGGGGAGCTGTTTTTT. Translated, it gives CASSVRKGELFF.

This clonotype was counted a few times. CDR3 amino acids: CASSWGQGYGYTF. The CDR3 DNA is TGTGCCAGCAGCTGGGGACAGGGTTATGGCTACACCTTC. This chain uses TRBV5-4 with TRBJ1-2; 9 bases agree with TRBD1. The CDR3 loop spans 13 amino acids. Germline CDR1 SGHNT, CDR2 YYREEE (reference sequence). V lost 3 bases, J lost 5 bases, and 2 bases stayed unmatched.

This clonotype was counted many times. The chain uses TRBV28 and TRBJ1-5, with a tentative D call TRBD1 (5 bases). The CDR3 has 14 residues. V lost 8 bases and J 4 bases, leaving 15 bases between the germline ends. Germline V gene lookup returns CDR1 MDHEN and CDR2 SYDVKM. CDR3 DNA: TGTGCCAGCGGGAGAGGGACGGAAAATCAGCCCCAGCATTTT. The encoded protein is CASGRGTENQPQHF.

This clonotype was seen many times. This CDR3 reads CASSPGGRGELFF. The CDR3 nucleotides are TGTGCCAGCAGCCCAGGGGGTCGGGGGGAGCTGTTTTTT. J is TRBJ2-2 and V is TRBV7-2; 7 bases are a match to TRBD1. This CDR3 region has 13 residues. The J segment lost 8 bases and the V segment lost 5 bases, leaving 5 bases of the junction unmatched. Germline CDR1 reads SGHTA; CDR2 reads FQGNSA.

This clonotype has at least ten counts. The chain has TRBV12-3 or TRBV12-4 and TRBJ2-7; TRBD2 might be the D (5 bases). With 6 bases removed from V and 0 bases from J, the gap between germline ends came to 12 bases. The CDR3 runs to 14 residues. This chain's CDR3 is CASSPAEGSYEQYF. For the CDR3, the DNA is TGTGCCAGCAGCCCCGCAGAGGGCTCCTACGAGCAGTACTTC.

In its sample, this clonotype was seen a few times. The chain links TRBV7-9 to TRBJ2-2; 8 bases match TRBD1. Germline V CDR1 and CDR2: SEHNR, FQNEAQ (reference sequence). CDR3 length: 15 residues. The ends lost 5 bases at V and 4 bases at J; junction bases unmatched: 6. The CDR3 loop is CASSIRGRGTGELFF. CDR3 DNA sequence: TGTGCCAGCAGCATCAGGGGGCGAGGCACCGGGGAGCTGTTTTTT.

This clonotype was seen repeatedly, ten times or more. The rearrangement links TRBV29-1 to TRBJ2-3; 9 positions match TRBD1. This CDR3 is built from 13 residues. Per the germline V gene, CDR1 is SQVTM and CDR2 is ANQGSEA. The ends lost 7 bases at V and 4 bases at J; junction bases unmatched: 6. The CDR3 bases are TGCAGCGCTGGGACAGGGCTTCCAGATACGCAGTATTTT. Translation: CSAGTGLPDTQYF.

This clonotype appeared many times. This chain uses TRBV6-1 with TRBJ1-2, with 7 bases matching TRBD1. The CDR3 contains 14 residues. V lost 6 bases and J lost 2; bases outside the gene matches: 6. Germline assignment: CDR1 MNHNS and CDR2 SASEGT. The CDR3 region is CASREQGLNYGYTF. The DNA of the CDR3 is TGTGCCAGCAGAGAACAGGGGTTAAACTATGGCTACACCTTC.

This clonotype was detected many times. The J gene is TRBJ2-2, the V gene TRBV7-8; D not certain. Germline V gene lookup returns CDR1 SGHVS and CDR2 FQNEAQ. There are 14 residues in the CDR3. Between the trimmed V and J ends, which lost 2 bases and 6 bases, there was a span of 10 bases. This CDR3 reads CASSLLGRSGELFF. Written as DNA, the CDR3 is TGTGCCAGCAGCTTACTTGGTAGATCCGGGGAGCTGTTTTTT.

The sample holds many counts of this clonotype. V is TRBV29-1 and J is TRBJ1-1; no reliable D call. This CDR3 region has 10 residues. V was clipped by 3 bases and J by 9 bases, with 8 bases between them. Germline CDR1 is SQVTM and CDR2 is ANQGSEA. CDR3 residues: CSVDERKAFF. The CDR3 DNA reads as TGCAGCGTTGACGAGAGGAAAGCTTTCTTT.

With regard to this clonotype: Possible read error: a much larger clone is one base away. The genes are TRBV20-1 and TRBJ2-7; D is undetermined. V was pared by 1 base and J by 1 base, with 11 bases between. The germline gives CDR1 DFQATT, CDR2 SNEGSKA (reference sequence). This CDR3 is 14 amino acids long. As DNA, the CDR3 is TGCAGTGCTAGAGGGACGGATTCTTCCTACGAGCAGTACTTC. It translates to CSARGTDSSYEQYF.